The 17 T cell receptor beta chains given below trace back to one sample, sequenced in a study of shared clonotypes between healthy human individuals. Sequencing was performed with immunoSEQ multiplex PCR; in TCRdb, only in-frame clones are kept and a portion is missing. The sample has 330,000 or so clones, approximately 74% seen once; the top ten hold 10%. The sequencing sample was made of memory CD4+ T cells sorted from blood. Subset denoted: CD45RA-negative fraction. The receptor set was obtained from a young man in good health.

The chain combines TRBV6-1 with TRBJ1-1, with D tentatively TRBD1 (5 bases). This CDR3 has 11 amino acids. Trimming left V 11 bases short and J 4 bases short, with 11 bases between. CDR1 is MNHNS, CDR2 SASEGT, per germline. In DNA form, the CDR3 reads TGTGCCGCCATCCAGGGCACTGAAGCTTTCTTT. It is translated as CAAIQGTEAFF.

The chain employs TRBV18 and TRBJ1-2, with TRBD1 as a possible D gene (5 bases). The germline V gene has CDR1 KGHSH and CDR2 LQKENI. The germline V and J ends were trimmed by 4 bases and 4 bases, with 16 bases remaining between them. CDR3 length: 15 residues. CDR3 DNA: TGTGCCAGCTCACAGACTACCGGACAAGGCTATGGCTACACCTTC. It translates to CASSQTTGQGYGYTF.

This clone was seen more than once but under ten times. A much more abundant neighbour one base away suggests this may be a read error. CDR3 nucleotide sequence: TGTGCCAGCAGTGAAGGGGGGACAGATACGCAGTATTTT. It encodes CASSEGGTDTQYF. V is TRBV9 and J is TRBJ2-3, with D tentatively TRBD1 or TRBD2 (6 bases each). The V gene's germline CDR1 is SGDLS and CDR2 YYNGEE. The V and J ends lost 5 bases and 3 bases respectively, with 10 bases between them. The CDR3 covers 13 residues.

The rearrangement joins TRBV30 to TRBJ2-3, with 9 positions matching TRBD2. V lost 2 bases, J lost 1 base, and 4 bases stayed unmatched. Germline lookup yields CDR1 GTSNPN and CDR2 SVGIG (reference sequence). The CDR3 runs to 15 residues. CDR3 protein: CAWSSASGGTDTQYF. CDR3 DNA sequence: TGTGCCTGGAGTTCAGCTAGCGGGGGCACAGATACGCAGTATTTT.

Concerning this clone itself: This sample includes further DNA sequences coding for the same CDR3. The chain employs TRBV29-1 and TRBJ2-3, with D unresolved. CDR3 length: 12 residues. Trimming pared 3 bases from V and 1 base from J, leaving 5 bases between. Germline V gene lookup returns CDR1 SQVTM and CDR2 ANQGSEA. The CDR3 bases are TGCAGCGTTGATGGAGGCACAGATACGCAGTATTTT. This translates into CSVDGGTDTQYF.

This clone was recorded only once. The J gene is TRBJ1-3, the V gene TRBV4-1; D is ambiguous. Germline-derived CDR1 and CDR2 are MGHRA and YSYEKL. CDR3 length equals 13 residues. The V gene lost 1 base and the J gene lost 6 bases, with 7 bases spanning the gap. CDR3 sequence (DNA): TGCGCCAGCAGCCAAGGAGAGGTAAACACCATATATTTT. It specifies CASSQGEVNTIYF.

The chain uses TRBV5-4 and TRBJ1-2; unclear D gene. Germline CDR1 is SGHNT and CDR2 is YYREEE (reference sequence). The CDR3 consists of 13 residues. Trimming pared 6 bases from V and 2 bases from J, leaving 11 bases between. Here the CDR3 reads CASTISQNYGYTF. CDR3 DNA sequence: TGTGCCAGCACCATATCACAGAACTATGGCTACACCTTC.

The CDR3 loop reads CASRRDGGYDGGNEQFF. The CDR3 DNA is TGTGCCAGCAGACGGGATGGCGGCTACGACGGAGGGAATGAGCAGTTCTTC. The chain combines TRBV27 with TRBJ2-1; maybe TRBD2 (6 bases). Germline V gene sequence: CDR1 MNHEY, CDR2 SMNVEV (reference sequence). CDR3 length equals 17 residues. V lost 6 bases to trimming and J lost 7 bases, with 25 bases between them.

This rearrangement joins TRBV28 to TRBJ2-7, with 16 bases lining up with TRBD2. After removal of 3 bases from V and 2 bases from J, the junction contained 7 bases not matched to a gene. Per the germline V gene, CDR1 is MDHEN and CDR2 is SYDVKM. The CDR3 is 18 amino acids. The CDR3 DNA sequence: TGTGCCAGCAGTTTCACCGGGACTAGCGGGAGGGCCACCTACGAGCAGTACTTC. Its protein is CASSFTGTSGRATYEQYF. Filled out from reference TRBV28 and TRBJ2-7, the complete variable domain reads DVKVTQSSRYLVKRTGEKVFLECVQDMDHENMFWYRQDPGLGLRLIYFSYDVKMKEKGDIPEGYSVSREKKERFSLILESASTNQTSMYLCASSFTGTSGRATYEQYFGPGTRLTVT.

This clone was found a few times. The gene calls are TRBV2 and TRBJ2-3; 7 bases line up with TRBD2. CDR1 is SNHLY and CDR2 is FYNNEI in the germline V gene. This CDR3 has 13 residues. The V and J ends lost 7 bases and 1 base, in that order; junction bases with no gene match: 2. CDR3 sequence reads: CASNREGTDTQYF. The DNA for the CDR3 is TGTGCCAGCAATCGGGAGGGCACAGATACGCAGTATTTT.

The chain has TRBV4-3 and TRBJ2-1; 13 positions match TRBD2. This CDR3 comprises 16 residues. The V gene end was trimmed by 4 bases and the J gene end by 10 bases; junction bases not matched to a gene: 10. Per the germline V gene, CDR1 is LGHNA and CDR2 is YSLEER. The CDR3 spells CASSRNVGLAGDEQFF. The CDR3 nucleotides read TGCGCCAGCAGCCGGAACGTTGGACTAGCGGGAGACGAGCAGTTCTTC.

In this sample, this clone turned up a few times. The V call is TRBV19, the J call TRBJ1-5, with no clear D. Germline loops: CDR1 LNHDA, CDR2 SQIVND (reference sequence). V was clipped by 11 bases and J by 3 bases, with 17 bases between them. This CDR3 contains 14 residues. CDR3 in amino acids: CACRLWADNQPQHF. The CDR3 bases are TGTGCCTGCCGGCTATGGGCTGACAATCAGCCCCAGCATTTT.

The chain joins TRBV6-4 to TRBJ2-2; possibly TRBD2 for D (6 bases). Trimming took off 3 bases at V and 4 bases at J, with 9 bases between the two ends. This CDR3 comprises 14 residues. Germline V gene data show CDR1 as MRHNA and CDR2 as SNTAGT. In DNA, the CDR3 is TGTGCCAGCAGTGAATTGCGGGGCACCGGGGAGCTGTTTTTT. This sequence encodes CASSELRGTGELFF.

In this sample, this clone turned up a few times. This chain joins TRBV5-1 and TRBJ1-5; D gene unclear. Germline lookup yields CDR1 SGHRS and CDR2 YFSETQ. V was pared by 0 bases and J by 9 bases, with 13 bases between. The CDR3 contains 14 residues. The CDR3 here is CASSLGSASGPQHF. The DNA of the CDR3 is TGCGCCAGCAGCTTGGGGTCAGCCTCGGGGCCCCAGCATTTT.

This chain connects TRBV27 to TRBJ1-2, with 9 bases matching TRBD1. This CDR3 spans 15 amino acids. Per germline, CDR1 MNHEY and CDR2 SMNVEV (reference sequence). Losses at the gene ends were 5 bases for V and 4 bases for J; bases not matched to a gene: 8. The CDR3 region has the DNA TGTGCCAGCAGTAGGGGTACAGGGGGCATCTATGGCTACACCTTC. It is translated as CASSRGTGGIYGYTF.

The chain joins TRBV11-2 to TRBJ2-5; 8 bases agree with TRBD1. CDR1 and CDR2 from the germline V gene are SGHAT and FQNNGV. This CDR3 contains 15 residues. V lost 4 bases, J lost 1 base, and 5 bases stayed unmatched. The CDR3 DNA is TGTGCCAGCAGCTCGATACAGGGGGTCCAAGAGACCCAGTACTTC. This translates into CASSSIQGVQETQYF.

The J gene is TRBJ2-5, the V gene TRBV6-5, with a weak D call TRBD1 (5 bases). The germline CDR1 and CDR2 sequences are MNHEY and SVGAGI. This CDR3 contains 16 residues. The ends were cut back, 2 bases at V and 2 bases at J, with 15 bases in the middle. The CDR3 sequence is CASSYVQGSGQETQYF. As DNA, the CDR3 is TGTGCCAGCAGTTACGTGCAGGGATCAGGGCAAGAGACCCAGTACTTC.